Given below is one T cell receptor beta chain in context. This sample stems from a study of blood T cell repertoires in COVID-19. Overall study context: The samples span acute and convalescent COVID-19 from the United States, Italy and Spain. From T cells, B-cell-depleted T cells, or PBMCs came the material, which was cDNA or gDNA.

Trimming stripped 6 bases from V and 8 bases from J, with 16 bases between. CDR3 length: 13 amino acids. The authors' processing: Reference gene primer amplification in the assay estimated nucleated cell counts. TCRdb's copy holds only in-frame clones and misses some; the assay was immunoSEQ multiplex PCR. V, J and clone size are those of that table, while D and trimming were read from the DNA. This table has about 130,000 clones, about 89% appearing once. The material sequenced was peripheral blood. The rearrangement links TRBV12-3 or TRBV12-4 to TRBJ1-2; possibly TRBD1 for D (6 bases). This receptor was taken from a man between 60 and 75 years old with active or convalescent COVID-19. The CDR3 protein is CASSRGGLTGYTF. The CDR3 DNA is TGTGCCAGCAGCCGAGGGGGACTAACCGGCTACACCTTC.